This TCR beta chain was identified during a study of T-cell memory formation after mild COVID-19. TCRdb analysed the 5' RACE reads with MiXCR anew, one entry per CDR3 protein. The sample has about 200,000 distinct CDR3 sequences, around 15% seen once. This TCR was sampled from an adult woman who had mild COVID-19 (a few samples of this study predate the infection). Cell type and time point are not known. The sequencing sample was made of PBMCs or a T cell subset sorted from them (not recorded which).

The DNA of the CDR3 is TGTGCCAGCCCACAGACTAACTATGGCTACACCTTC. Amino acid sequence: CASPQTNYGYTF. The chain recombines TRBV2 with TRBJ1-2; D is uncertain. The CDR3 is 12 amino acids. Trimming cost V 8 bases and J 0 bases, with 7 bases left between them. Germline-derived CDR1 and CDR2 are SNHLY and FYNNEI.